The present entry profiles one T cell receptor beta chain with its context. This entry belongs to a study of regulatory T cells in long-lasting Graves disease. At the level of the study: Over 5 years on antithyroid drugs plus positive TSH receptor antibodies marked Graves' disease as persistent.

Both iRepertoire HTBI primers and Arm-PCR of CDR3 regions were used to build the TCR beta libraries. MiXCR, applied by TCRdb to the multiplex PCR reads, yields one record per CDR3 protein. The table has 450,000 or so distinct CDR3 sequences, less than 25% seen once; the top ten hold about 7.8%. Documented time point: persistent/refractory GD, antithyroid drugs over 5 years with positive TRAb. Following extraction of RNA from PBMCs, that RNA was used to make the TCR library. The authors drew around 9 milliliters of peripheral blood into EDTA tubes. The germline V and J ends were trimmed by 2 bases and 4 bases, with 13 bases remaining between them. The germline V gene encodes CDR1 ENHRY and CDR2 SYGVKD. This CDR3 has 15 residues.

The sample consisted of peripheral blood mononuclear cells (PBMCs), taken when the disease was refractory, from a patient treated with antithyroid drugs. This sequence was found in a female donor with Graves disease. The chain uses TRBV10-3 and TRBJ2-3; possible D gene TRBD2, 6 bases. For the CDR3, the DNA is TGTGCCATCAGTGAGGTCGGGGGTTCGGCAGATACGCAGTATTTT. This gives the protein CAISEVGGSADTQYF.